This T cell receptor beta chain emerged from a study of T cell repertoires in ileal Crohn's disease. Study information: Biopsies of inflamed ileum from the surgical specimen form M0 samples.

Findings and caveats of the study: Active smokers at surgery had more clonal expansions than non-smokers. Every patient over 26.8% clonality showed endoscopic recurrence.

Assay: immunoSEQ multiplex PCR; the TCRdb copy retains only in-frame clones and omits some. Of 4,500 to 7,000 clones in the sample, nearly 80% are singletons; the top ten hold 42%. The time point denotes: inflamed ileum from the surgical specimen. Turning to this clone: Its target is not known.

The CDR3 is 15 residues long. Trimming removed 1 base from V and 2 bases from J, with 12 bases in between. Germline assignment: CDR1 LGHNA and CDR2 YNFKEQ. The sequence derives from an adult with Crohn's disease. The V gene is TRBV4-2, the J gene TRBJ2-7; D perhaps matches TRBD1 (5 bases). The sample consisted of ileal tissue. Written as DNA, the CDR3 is TGTGCCAGCAGCCAAGCCGGGCAGGGTCCCTACGAGCAGTACTTC. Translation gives CASSQAGQGPYEQYF.